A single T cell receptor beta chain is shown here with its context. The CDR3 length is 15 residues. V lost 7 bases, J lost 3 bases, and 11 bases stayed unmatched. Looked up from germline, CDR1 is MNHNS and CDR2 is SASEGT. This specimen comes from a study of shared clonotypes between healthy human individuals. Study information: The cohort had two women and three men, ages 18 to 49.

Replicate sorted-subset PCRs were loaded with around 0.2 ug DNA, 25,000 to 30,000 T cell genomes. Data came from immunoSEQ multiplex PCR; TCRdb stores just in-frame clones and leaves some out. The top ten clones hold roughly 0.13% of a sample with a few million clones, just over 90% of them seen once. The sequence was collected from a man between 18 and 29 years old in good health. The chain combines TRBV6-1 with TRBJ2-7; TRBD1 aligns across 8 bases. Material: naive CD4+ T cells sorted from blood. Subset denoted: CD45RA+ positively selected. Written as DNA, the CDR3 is TGTGCCAGCAACAATTACGACAGGGGAGACTACGAGCAGTACTTC. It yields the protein CASNNYDRGDYEQYF.